This record covers a single TCR beta chain. This sample was included in a study of blood T cell repertoires in COVID-19. Overall study context: COVID-19 samples collected from the United States, Italy and Spain covered acute and convalescent phases. Sources were T cells, B-cell-depleted T cells, or PBMCs; the material itself was cDNA or gDNA.

In the original analysis: Scientists estimated how many nucleated cells there were by amplifying reference gene primers. Method: immunoSEQ multiplex PCR; TCRdb's copy keeps in-frame clones and lacks some. V and J calls and clone size are those listed in that table; D and trimming were worked out from the DNA. This sample carries approximately 670,000 clones, about 90% of them seen once, and the ten largest clones take about 0.24%. This CDR3 contains 15 residues. Germline V lookup: CDR1 SGHTA, CDR2 FQGNSA. V lost 0 bases and J 0 bases, leaving 8 bases between the germline ends. The sample taken for sequencing was peripheral blood. The chain combines TRBV7-2 with TRBJ1-1; D is unclear. The sequence came from a woman between 18 and 29 years old with acute or convalescent COVID-19. The CDR3 DNA reads as TGTGCCAGCAGCTTAGCATCCGGGTTGAACACTGAAGCTTTCTTT. Translating it yields CASSLASGLNTEAFF.